Each of the 21 T cell receptor beta chains below was sequenced from the same sample in a study of blood T cell repertoires in COVID-19. Repertoires were generated with immunoSEQ multiplex PCR, while TCRdb's copy carries only in-frame clones and drops some. Of around 190,000 clones listed, about 80% are singletons. Sequencing input: peripheral blood. All receptors derive from a man aged 60-69 years with acute or convalescent COVID-19.

The genes are TRBV5-6 and TRBJ1-6; TRBD1 is a possible D gene (6 bases). V lost 3 bases to trimming and J lost 4 bases, with 14 bases between them. Germline-derived CDR1 and CDR2 are SGHDT and YYEEEE. This CDR3 has 16 residues. The CDR3 region has the DNA TGTGCCAGCAGCTCCTCAGGGGTATCTTATAATTCACCCCTCCACTTT. Translating it yields CASSSSGVSYNSPLHF.

The chain is built from TRBV4-3 and TRBJ2-7; D may be TRBD2 (5 bases). This CDR3 spans 12 amino acids. Trimming removed 1 base at V and 8 bases at J, with 9 bases between. From germline, CDR1 is LGHNA and CDR2 YSLEER. The CDR3 nucleotides read TGCGCCAGCAGCCAAGGGACTGGTAAGCAGTACTTC. Its protein product is CASSQGTGKQYF.

In DNA, the CDR3 is TGTGCCAGCAGTTTGAACAGGGGGCGGCGATATGGCTACACCTTC. Translation gives CASSLNRGRRYGYTF. The genes are TRBV27 and TRBJ1-2; 9 bases fit TRBD1. CDR1 is MNHEY and CDR2 is SMNVEV in the germline V gene (reference sequence). The length of the CDR3 is 15 residues. After removal of 3 bases from V and 5 bases from J, the junction contained 7 bases not matched to a gene.

The chain uses TRBV6-1 and TRBJ1-3, with no clear D. The germline V gene has CDR1 MNHNS and CDR2 SASEGT. V lost 2 bases to trimming and J lost 0 bases, with 8 bases between them. The CDR3 spans 15 residues. In nucleotides, the CDR3 is TGTGCCAGCAGTGAATCTTACTCCTCTGGAAACACCATATATTTT. Its translation: CASSESYSSGNTIYF.

The rearrangement links TRBV9 to TRBJ1-4; TRBD1 matches at 8 bases. This CDR3 has 14 amino acids. Germline CDR1 and CDR2: SGDLS and YYNGEE. The V and J ends lost 3 bases and 7 bases, in that order; junction bases with no gene match: 5. CDR3 region: CASSAGGMGEKLFF. The CDR3 DNA is TGTGCCAGCAGCGCAGGGGGCATGGGTGAAAAACTGTTTTTT.

V and J are TRBV18 and TRBJ1-1; D not resolved. The CDR3 sequence is 15 residues long. The V end lost 2 bases, the J end lost 1 base, and 11 bases lay between the germline ends. Germline lookup yields CDR1 KGHSH and CDR2 LQKENI. In DNA, the CDR3 is TGTGCCAGCTCACCAACGACGCAGGCGAACACTGAAGCTTTCTTT. It encodes CASSPTTQANTEAFF.

The rearrangement joins TRBV27 to TRBJ2-3; D call uncertain. The CDR3 covers 14 residues. Trimming cost V 5 bases and J 0 bases, with 9 bases left between them. The germline V gene has CDR1 MNHEY and CDR2 SMNVEV (reference sequence). DNA of the CDR3: TGTGCCAGCAGTCCAGGAATTAGCACAGATACGCAGTATTTT. Translation: CASSPGISTDTQYF.

V is TRBV6-5 and J is TRBJ2-1; a weak D match, TRBD2 (6 bases). Germline CDR1 is MNHEY and CDR2 is SVGAGI. V was pared by 0 bases and J by 3 bases, with 12 bases between. The CDR3 has 16 amino acids. Written as DNA, the CDR3 is TGTGCCAGCAGTTACTCGACGGGGGAGCGCTACAATGAGCAGTTCTTC. Translating it yields CASSYSTGERYNEQFF.

This clone was seen a single time. This chain links TRBV6-9 with TRBJ1-1; TRBD1 agrees at 10 bases. CDR3 length: 13 residues. The ends lost 3 bases at V and 8 bases at J; junction bases unmatched: 3. Germline CDR1 and CDR2: MNHGY and SVAAGI. This CDR3 reads CASSYGTGVEAFF. CDR3 bases: TGTGCCAGCAGTTACGGGACAGGGGTAGAAGCTTTCTTT.

The rearrangement uses TRBV30 and TRBJ2-3, with 13 bases lining up with TRBD2. J lost 6 bases, V lost 5 bases, and 8 bases had no gene match. There are 15 residues in the CDR3. The germline V gene has CDR1 GTSNPN and CDR2 SVGIG (reference sequence). CDR3 protein: CAWDPRLAGGDTQYF. The DNA for the CDR3 is TGTGCCTGGGATCCTCGACTAGCGGGAGGTGATACGCAGTATTTT.

A note on this clone: Other DNA variants within this sample encode the same CDR3. The chain recombines TRBV3-1 (or the pseudogene TRBV3-2) with TRBJ1-3; D not resolved. The CDR3 totals 13 residues. The germline V gene has CDR1 LGHDT and CDR2 YNNKEL (reference sequence). V lost 1 base and J lost 3, with 4 bases in between. CDR3 amino acids: CASSQGLGNTIYF. CDR3 nucleotides: TGTGCCAGCAGCCAAGGACTTGGAAACACCATATATTTT.

This clone was picked up many times. The chain has TRBV20-1 and TRBJ1-2, with D unclear. CDR1 DFQATT and CDR2 SNEGSKA come from the germline V gene (reference sequence). The CDR3 runs to 15 residues. Trimming removed 3 bases from V and 5 bases from J, with 19 bases in between. Here the CDR3 reads CSASPPEVFSYGYTF. DNA of the CDR3: TGCAGTGCTAGTCCCCCTGAGGTATTTTCTTATGGCTACACCTTC.

V and J are TRBV5-1 and TRBJ1-4; no definite D call. This CDR3 comprises 14 residues. Trimming took 1 base from V and 6 from J, leaving 10 bases between them. CDR1 and CDR2 (germline): SGHRS, YFSETQ. CDR3 loop: CASSLWGGDEKLFF. For the CDR3, the DNA is TGCGCCAGCAGCTTGTGGGGAGGAGATGAAAAACTGTTTTTT.

This sequence joins TRBV7-9 and TRBJ1-6, with 10 bases fitting TRBD1. V gave up 0 bases and J gave up 9 bases; unmatched junction bases: 5. The CDR3 runs to 16 residues. The germline gives CDR1 SEHNR, CDR2 FQNEAQ (reference sequence). The CDR3 sequence: CASSLAGTGVSSPLHF. The CDR3 coding sequence is TGTGCCAGCAGCTTAGCTGGGACAGGGGTTAGTTCACCCCTCCACTTT.

This clone was counted between two and nine times. The chain recombines TRBV30 with TRBJ2-3; TRBD2 matches at 9 bases. CDR1 is GTSNPN and CDR2 is SVGIG in the germline V gene (reference sequence). This CDR3 spans 14 amino acids. The trim removed 1 base at V and 3 bases at J, leaving 2 bases unmatched. CDR3 amino acids: CAWSGGLATDTQYF. The DNA of the CDR3 is TGTGCCTGGAGTGGGGGACTAGCAACAGATACGCAGTATTTT.

V and J are TRBV5-5 and TRBJ1-5; TRBD1 might be the D (6 bases). With 4 bases removed from V and 4 bases from J, the gap between germline ends came to 9 bases. The CDR3 covers 13 residues. Germline V gene lookup returns CDR1 SGHKS and CDR2 YYEKEE (reference sequence). CDR3 coding DNA: TGTGCCAGCAGCCCGGGACAAAATCAGCCCCAGCATTTT. Translating it yields CASSPGQNQPQHF.

The J gene is TRBJ2-7, the V gene TRBV24-1; D uncertain. Trimming left V 7 bases short and J 4 bases short, with 13 bases between. CDR1 KGHDR and CDR2 SFDVKD come from the germline V gene. The CDR3 extends over 13 amino acids. CDR3 residues: CATRGGASYEQYF. The CDR3 region has the DNA TGTGCCACCAGGGGTGGAGCCTCATACGAGCAGTACTTC.

The chain carries TRBV5-4 and TRBJ1-2; TRBD1 aligns across 11 bases. The CDR3 has 17 amino acids. The V segment lost 0 bases and the J segment 1 base; nucleotides outside the gene matches: 5. Germline loops: CDR1 SGHNT, CDR2 YYREEE (reference sequence). CDR3 amino acids: CASSLDGQGAVNYGYTF. The CDR3 DNA reads TGTGCCAGCAGCTTGGATGGACAGGGGGCCGTTAACTATGGCTACACCTTC.

V gene TRBV7-6 combines with J gene TRBJ2-5; 9 bases align to TRBD1. Per the germline V gene, CDR1 is SGHVS and CDR2 is FNYEAQ. Losses at the gene ends were 5 bases for V and 0 bases for J; bases not matched to a gene: 7. This CDR3 contains 16 residues. In DNA, the CDR3 is TGTGCCAGCAGCCACCGGGACAGGGTATACCAAGAGACCCAGTACTTC. Translated: CASSHRDRVYQETQYF.

V is TRBV12-3 or TRBV12-4 and J is TRBJ1-2, with 7 bases identical to TRBD1. There are 12 residues in the CDR3. Trimming at V came to 5 bases and at J to 12 bases, leaving 9 bases not matched to a gene. The CDR3 loop is CASSLDREVHTF. The CDR3 DNA reads TGTGCCAGCAGTCTCGACAGGGAAGTCCACACCTTC.

The genes are TRBV4-3 and TRBJ1-2, with 7 bases fitting TRBD1. The CDR3 contains 14 residues. The V and J ends lost 1 base and 7 bases, in that order; junction bases with no gene match: 6. CDR1 LGHNA and CDR2 YSLEER come from the germline V gene. DNA for the CDR3: TGCGCCAGCAGCCAAGCGTGGGACAGTCCTGGCTACACCTTC. Protein product: CASSQAWDSPGYTF.